The rows below give T cell receptor beta chains drawn from one sample of a study of response to subunit inactivated influenza vaccine. A single record per CDR3 protein comes from TCRdb applying MiXCR to the RT-PCR reads. The sample holds about 500,000 distinct CDR3 sequences; over 10% are singletons and the top ten take around 13%. Sequencing was performed on PBMCs from blood, taken roughly 46 days after vaccination. These receptors originate from a man aged 45-65 years who received an inactivated influenza vaccine. The CDR3 runs from the conserved cysteine through the conserved F or W. Fields, in order: J gene, clone size, D gene, V gene, CDR3 protein, CDR3 DNA. The D gene is left open where the match is weak. Clone size is not always given. Where it is, it says once, few, many or a class for expanded clones.

>TRBJ1-6|NA|NA|TRBV27
CASRPTGPNSPLHF
TGTGCCAGCAGACCGACAGGACCTAATTCACCCCTCCACTTT
>TRBJ2-5|many|NA|TRBV29-1
CSVAGSVQETQYF
TGCAGCGTTGCCGGGTCCGTCCAAGAGACCCAGTACTTC
>TRBJ2-3|few|TRBD2|TRBV30
CAWSRGSGVYDTQYF
TGTGCCTGGAGTAGGGGTAGCGGGGTATACGATACGCAGTATTTT
>TRBJ2-1|many|TRBD2|TRBV7-3
CASRPGTSDYNEQFF
TGTGCCAGCAGACCGGGGACTAGCGACTACAATGAGCAGTTCTTC
>TRBJ2-5|NA|TRBD1|TRBV5-1
CASSRTGQQETQYF
TGCGCCAGCAGCCGAACGGGACAGCAAGAGACCCAGTACTTC
>TRBJ2-7|few|NA|TRBV7-9
CASSDRQSSYEQYF
TGTGCCAGCAGCGACCGACAGAGCTCCTACGAGCAGTACTTC
>TRBJ2-5|NA|TRBD1|TRBV11-2
CASSLDPPTGGQETQYF
TGTGCCAGCAGCTTAGATCCCCCGACAGGGGGCCAAGAGACCCAGTACTTC
>TRBJ2-5|few|NA|TRBV5-1
CASRIGAGVGETQYF
TGCGCCAGCAGAATAGGAGCAGGGGTCGGAGAGACCCAGTACTTC
>TRBJ2-5|few|NA|TRBV7-9
CASSSLGLWEETQYF
TGTGCCAGCAGCTCATTGGGACTGTGGGAGGAGACCCAGTACTTC
>TRBJ2-3|NA|NA|TRBV9
CASSVGPSTDTQYF
TGTGCCAGCAGCGTAGGACCGAGCACAGATACGCAGTATTTT
>TRBJ2-2|few|TRBD1|TRBV20-1
CSAGQGATGELFF
TGCAGTGCCGGGCAGGGGGCCACCGGGGAGCTGTTTTTT
>TRBJ2-3|many|NA|TRBV5-1
CASSGRTLSTDTQYF
TGCGCCAGCAGCGGCAGGACTCTGAGCACAGATACGCAGTATTTT
>TRBJ2-5|NA|NA|TRBV7-9
CASSSAVETQYF
TGTGCCAGCAGCTCGGCCGTGGAGACCCAGTACTTC
>TRBJ1-5|many|NA|TRBV20-1
CSAETERVQHF
TGCAGTGCTGAGACTGAGCGGGTCCAGCATTTT
>TRBJ2-1|NA|TRBD2|TRBV24-1
CSTRGLANEQFF
TGTTCCACCAGAGGACTAGCCAATGAGCAGTTCTTC
>TRBJ2-3|few|NA|TRBV18
CASSPPLITDTQYF
TGTGCCAGCTCACCACCACTGATCACAGATACGCAGTATTTT
>TRBJ2-7|few|NA|TRBV6-1
CASCSSMARTYEQYF
TGTGCCAGCTGCAGTTCGATGGCCAGGACCTACGAGCAGTACTTC
>TRBJ2-1|many|NA|TRBV5-1
CASSFLTGQSEQFF
TGCGCCAGCAGCTTCCTGACAGGCCAGAGTGAGCAGTTCTTC
>TRBJ2-7|many|TRBD2|TRBV6-2/TRBV6-3
CASSYAGVGYEQYF
TGTGCCAGCAGTTACGCGGGAGTAGGTTACGAGCAGTACTTC
>TRBJ2-1|NA|TRBD2|TRBV12-3/TRBV12-4
CASSRTSGRSNEQFF
TGTGCCAGCAGTCGGACTAGCGGGAGGAGCAATGAGCAGTTCTTC
>TRBJ2-7|many|NA|TRBV5-1
CASSLGEFYEQYF
TGCGCCAGCAGCTTGGGGGAATTTTACGAGCAGTACTTC
>TRBJ2-5|few|TRBD2|TRBV29-1
CSADHPGLGVTQYF
TGCAGCGCGGACCATCCGGGACTAGGTGTGACCCAGTACTTC
>TRBJ1-2|NA|TRBD1|TRBV2
CASSEGQGGYTF
TGTGCCAGCAGTGAAGGACAGGGTGGCTACACCTTC
>TRBJ1-2|NA|TRBD1|TRBV12-3/TRBV12-4
CASSRRTGSLGYTF
TGTGCCAGCAGCCGAAGGACAGGGAGTCTTGGCTACACCTTC
>TRBJ1-1|many|NA|TRBV10-2
CASSQNQDTEAFF
TGCGCCAGCAGCCAGAACCAGGACACTGAAGCTTTCTTT
>TRBJ1-2|NA|NA|TRBV12-3/TRBV12-4
CASSLKAAGGYTF
TGTGCCAGCAGTTTAAAGGCAGCCGGGGGCTACACCTTC
>TRBJ2-4|NA|TRBD1|TRBV20-1
CSARTTGTVLAKNIQYF
TGCAGTGCTAGGACTACGGGGACAGTCTTAGCCAAAAACATTCAGTACTTC
>TRBJ2-3|few|NA|TRBV10-1
CASSEPYTDTQYF
TGCGCCAGCAGTGAACCCTACACAGATACGCAGTATTTT
>TRBJ2-7|NA|NA|TRBV25-1
CASIHLRRDPRSYEQYF
TGTGCCAGCATCCACCTCCGCCGGGACCCCAGGAGCTACGAGCAGTACTTC
>TRBJ1-1|once|TRBD1|TRBV10-3
CDIRGPDRTEAFF
TGTGACATCAGGGGGCCAGACAGGACCGAAGCTTTCTTT
>TRBJ2-3|once|TRBD2|TRBV12-3/TRBV12-4
CASSLTSGGTRTDTQYF
TGTGCCAGCAGCCTGACTAGCGGGGGGACCCGCACAGATACGCAGTATTTT
>TRBJ2-1|NA|TRBD2|TRBV12-3/TRBV12-4
CASSPELAGGYNEQFF
TGTGCCAGCAGTCCCGAACTAGCGGGGGGTTACAATGAGCAGTTCTTC
>TRBJ1-1|few|NA|TRBV20-1
CSARTTGTGLTEAFF
TGCAGTGCTAGAACAACGGGGACCGGGCTCACTGAAGCTTTCTTT
>TRBJ2-7|few|NA|TRBV29-1
CSVLGEQGSDYEQYF
TGCAGCGTTTTAGGCGAACAGGGATCTGACTACGAGCAGTACTTC
>TRBJ1-2|NA|TRBD1|TRBV29-1
CSVFTGGNYGYTF
TGCAGCGTTTTTACAGGGGGTAACTATGGCTACACCTTC
>TRBJ2-7|NA|TRBD2|TRBV11-2
CASSPGTSGRVYEQYF
TGTGCCAGCAGCCCCGGGACTAGCGGGAGGGTCTACGAGCAGTACTTC